This T cell receptor (beta chain) was recovered during a study of monozygotic twins with cystic fibrosis (dated by TCRdb to about 2021). About the study as a whole: Barcoded libraries were prepared from about 3 micrograms of fragmented DNA with 15 PCR cycles. The study compared TCR beta repertoires within and between 16 monozygotic twin pairs with cystic fibrosis to assess genetic influence on V and J gene usage. Data for three of the twin pairs had already been reported earlier in a different context. Twins were ranked among 850 to 1,200 cohort participants for weight-for-height and FEVPerc (FEV1 disease centile) at the day of blood sampling. The cohort comprised ten female and six male twin pairs aged roughly 2.0 to 40 years, median roughly 8.8 years, mostly children and adolescents.

For this clone: The specificity of this receptor is unknown. No clone much larger than this one lies a single base away; base qualities are absent.

What the work shows at the level of the full study, not this receptor alone: In 13 of 16 pairs, V gene usage most closely resembled the co-twin's, and the same held for J usage in 8 of 16 pairs, a pattern suggesting genetic constraints. Significantly higher nucleotide-identical clonotype sharing was observed within monozygotic CF twin pairs than between unrelated CF individuals (P = 0.000026, Mann-Whitney). Simpson clonality tended to be low (median around 0.0095), which suggests a naive-dominated repertoire, although clonality was higher in the most severely affected patients. The cohort was small, and no association was found between shared CDR3 numbers and age, concordance or disease severity.

Following the manufacturer's instructions, the researchers used the immunoSEQ immune profiling system to amplify TCR beta CDR3 regions via multiplex PCR. Sequencing was performed on an Illumina NextSeq system. In the source study's methods: Sequence data were processed on the immunoSEQ Analyzer platform, and clonality was computed as the square root of Simpson's index of productive rearrangements. Similarity in V and J usage was measured by Jensen-Shannon distance, and OLGA was used to compute CDR3 generation probabilities. The immuneACCESS database (August 2020) and VDJdb (December 2020) were searched for shared CDR3 sequences. The source is immuneACCESS, and TCRdb retained only in-frame sequences with V and J called. Part of the clones is not carried over; for the studies checked, unresolved V genes explain less than half of this, and the remainder is unexplained. Clone size and the V and J calls come from that table; the DNA yielded D and trimming. The sample yields some 11,000 clones; about 96% were counted once. Roughly 0.8% of the sample is in the top ten clones.

Via the germline V gene, CDR1 is SNHLY and CDR2 FYNNEI. There are 13 amino acids in the CDR3, from cysteine to phenylalanine inclusive. The entry retains the CDR3 DNA only, 39 bases that are in frame from base 1. The junction shows trimming of 6 bases on V and 4 bases on J, plus 12 bases between the germline ends. The twin pairs came from the European Cystic Fibrosis Twin and Sibling Study Cohort, a cohort that recruited patients from over a hundred CF clinics across 14 European countries. Zygosity and CFTR genotype were verified in-house, and zygosity was tested by multiplex PCR of nine short tandem repeat loci. Each twin gave a peripheral blood sample, and clinical parameters were documented on that same day of blood sampling. Genomic DNA was isolated from peripheral blood cells with phenol/chloroform and kept in TE buffer at 4 degrees C.

This sequence was found in a boy under 18 with cystic fibrosis. The sample taken for sequencing was blood. The sequence joins TRBV2 to TRBJ1-1, with the identity of the D gene unclear. The DNA is as follows: TGTGCCAGCAGCCTGAAGGGTACCACTGAAGCTTTCTTT. Translated, it reads CASSLKGTTEAFF.